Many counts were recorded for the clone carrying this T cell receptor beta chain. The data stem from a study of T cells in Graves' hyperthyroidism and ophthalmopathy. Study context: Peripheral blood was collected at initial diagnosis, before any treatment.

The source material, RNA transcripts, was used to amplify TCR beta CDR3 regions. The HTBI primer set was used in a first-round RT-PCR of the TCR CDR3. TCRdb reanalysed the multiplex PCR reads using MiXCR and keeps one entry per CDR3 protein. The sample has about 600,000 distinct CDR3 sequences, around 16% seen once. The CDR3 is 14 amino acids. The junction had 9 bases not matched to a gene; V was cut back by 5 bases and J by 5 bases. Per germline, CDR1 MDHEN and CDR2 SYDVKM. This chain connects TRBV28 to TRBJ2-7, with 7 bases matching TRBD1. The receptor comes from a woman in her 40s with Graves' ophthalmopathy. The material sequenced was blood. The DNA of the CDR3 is TGTGCCAGCAGTGCATTCAGGGGGAAAGACGAGCAGTACTTC. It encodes CASSAFRGKDEQYF.